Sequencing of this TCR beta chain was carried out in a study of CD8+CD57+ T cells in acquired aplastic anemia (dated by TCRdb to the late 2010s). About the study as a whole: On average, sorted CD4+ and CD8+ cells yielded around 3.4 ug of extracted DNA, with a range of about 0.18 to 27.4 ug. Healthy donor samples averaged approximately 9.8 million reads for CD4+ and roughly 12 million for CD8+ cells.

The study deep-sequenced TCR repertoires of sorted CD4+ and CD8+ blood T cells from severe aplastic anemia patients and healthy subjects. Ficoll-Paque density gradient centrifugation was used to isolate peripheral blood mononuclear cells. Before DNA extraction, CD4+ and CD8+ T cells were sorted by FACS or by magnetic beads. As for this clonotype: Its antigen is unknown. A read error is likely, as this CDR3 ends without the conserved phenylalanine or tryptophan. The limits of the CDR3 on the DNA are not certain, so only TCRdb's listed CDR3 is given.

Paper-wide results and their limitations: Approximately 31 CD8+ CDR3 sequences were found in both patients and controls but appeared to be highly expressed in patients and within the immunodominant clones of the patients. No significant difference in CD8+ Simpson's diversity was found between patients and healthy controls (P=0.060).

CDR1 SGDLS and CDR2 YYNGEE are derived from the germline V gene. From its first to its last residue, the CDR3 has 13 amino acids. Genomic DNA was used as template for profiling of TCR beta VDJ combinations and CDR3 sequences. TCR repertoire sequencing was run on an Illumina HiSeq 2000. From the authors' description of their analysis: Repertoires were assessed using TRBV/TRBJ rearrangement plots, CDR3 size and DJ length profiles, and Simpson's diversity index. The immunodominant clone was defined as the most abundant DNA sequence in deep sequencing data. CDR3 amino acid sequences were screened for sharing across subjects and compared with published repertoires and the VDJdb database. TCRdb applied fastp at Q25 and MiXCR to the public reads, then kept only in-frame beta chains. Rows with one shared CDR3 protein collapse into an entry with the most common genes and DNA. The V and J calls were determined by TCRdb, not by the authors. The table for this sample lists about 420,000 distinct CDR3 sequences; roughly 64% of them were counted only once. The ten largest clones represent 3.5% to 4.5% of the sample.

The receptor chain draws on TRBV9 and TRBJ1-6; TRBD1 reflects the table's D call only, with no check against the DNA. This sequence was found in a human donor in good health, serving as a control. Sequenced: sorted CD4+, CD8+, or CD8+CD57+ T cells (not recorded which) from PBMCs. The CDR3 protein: CASSAETPARGNV.